This T cell receptor (beta chain) stems from a study of T cells in Graves' hyperthyroidism and ophthalmopathy. Study details: Sampling of peripheral blood happened at initial diagnosis, prior to any treatment.

This clonotype was counted at least ten times. With duration under 3 months, ophthalmopathy was active: Clinical Activity Score at least 3, NOSPECS at least 4. TCR beta CDR3 region amplification was performed from RNA transcripts. RT-PCR in the first round (using the HTBI primer set) targeted the TCR CDR3. TCRdb reprocessed the multiplex PCR reads via MiXCR and lists one record per CDR3 protein. The sample lists hundreds of thousands of distinct CDR3 sequences; over 12% were seen once. The CDR3 is made up of 14 amino acids. V dropped 2 bases and J dropped 3 bases, with 11 bases sitting between them. CDR1 is PRHDT, CDR2 FYEKMQ, per germline (reference sequence).

This clonotype was sampled from a woman in her thirties or forties with Graves' ophthalmopathy. The chain recombines TRBV13 with TRBJ2-7, with a tentative D call TRBD2 (5 bases). What was sequenced was blood. The CDR3 spells CASSLRRIGYEQYF. The CDR3 region has the DNA TGTGCCAGCAGCTTACGGAGGATTGGCTACGAGCAGTACTTC.